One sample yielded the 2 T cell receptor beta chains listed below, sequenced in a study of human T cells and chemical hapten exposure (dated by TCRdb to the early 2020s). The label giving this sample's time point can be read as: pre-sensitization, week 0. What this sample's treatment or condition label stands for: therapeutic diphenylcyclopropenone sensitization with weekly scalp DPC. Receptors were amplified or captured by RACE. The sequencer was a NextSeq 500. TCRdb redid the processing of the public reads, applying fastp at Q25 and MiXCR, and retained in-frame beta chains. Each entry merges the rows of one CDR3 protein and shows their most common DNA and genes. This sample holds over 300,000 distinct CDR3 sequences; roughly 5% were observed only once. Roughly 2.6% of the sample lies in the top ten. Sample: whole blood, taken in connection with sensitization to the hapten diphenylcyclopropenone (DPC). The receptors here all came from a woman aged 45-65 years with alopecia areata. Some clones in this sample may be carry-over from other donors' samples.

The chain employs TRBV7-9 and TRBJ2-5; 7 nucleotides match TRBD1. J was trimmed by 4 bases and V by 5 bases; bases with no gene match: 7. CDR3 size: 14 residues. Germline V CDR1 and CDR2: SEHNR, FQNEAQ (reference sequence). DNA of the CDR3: TGTGCCAGCAGCGGGATGGACAGGTCAGAGACCCAGTACTTC. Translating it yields CASSGMDRSETQYF.

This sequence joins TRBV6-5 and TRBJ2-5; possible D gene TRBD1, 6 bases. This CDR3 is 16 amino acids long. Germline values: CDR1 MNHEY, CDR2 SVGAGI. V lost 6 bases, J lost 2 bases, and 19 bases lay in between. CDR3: CASRPRTVPGQETQYF. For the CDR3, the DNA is TGTGCCAGCAGACCCAGGACAGTCCCGGGGCAAGAGACCCAGTACTTC.